The T cell receptor beta chain under discussion was sequenced for a study of OX40 agonist ivuxolimab in advanced cancers. Profiled with immunoSEQ multiplex PCR; TCRdb holds only in-frame clones, not every one. Of some 75,000 clones in the sample, approximately 85% were seen once. This clone was seen a single time. The target antigen is unknown. The sample carries other DNA sequences with the same CDR3. Notes on the study in general: Average numbers of expanded clones were greater in CD8+ T cells than in CD4+. Blood T cells, both CD4+ and CD8+, expanded clonally by week 6 at 0.1 to 3.0 mg/kg.

Per germline, CDR1 KGHSH and CDR2 LQKENI. Between the trimmed V and J ends, which lost 5 bases and 10 bases, there was a span of 16 bases. This CDR3 has 13 residues. The genes are TRBV18 and TRBJ2-3; perhaps TRBD1 as D (5 bases). This clonotype was obtained from an adult with an advanced solid tumor such as melanoma, head and neck, liver or kidney cancer. The sequences come from CD4+ or CD8+ T cells sorted from blood, collected in a trial of the OX40 agonist ivuxolimab. DNA for the CDR3: TGTGCCAGCTCATCAGACAGCTCTAATCCGCAGTATTTT. Translation gives CASSSDSSNPQYF.